This TCR beta chain was obtained from a study of T cell responses to AZD1222 COVID-19 vaccine. Findings and caveats of the study: Of the AZD1222 recipients, only 5 to 7 were seropositive at baseline. The span of vaccine-associated CD4 TCRs extended across spike, with dominance at 160-218 and 743-854. Mostly white British, mostly female donors; authors suggested clonal diversity may be underestimated. Increases in Spike-specific TCR breadth and depth were seen after two AZD1222 doses.

In this sample, this clone turned up a few times. Antigen: not known. Here immunoSEQ multiplex PCR was the method, and the copy in TCRdb shows in-frame clones only, minus some. The sample consists of approximately 82,000 clones, 70% to 90% of them appearing once. The source was peripheral blood, collected on day 0 of AZD1222 vaccination. This receptor was obtained from an adult in good health.

This CDR3 reads CAWSPMGGEQFF. As DNA, the CDR3 is TGTGCCTGGAGTCCAATGGGTGGTGAGCAGTTCTTC. The chain uses TRBV30 and TRBJ2-1; unclear D gene. Trimming stripped 2 bases from V and 9 bases from J, with 11 bases between. CDR3 size: 12 residues. Germline CDR1 reads GTSNPN; CDR2 reads SVGIG (reference sequence).